Listed here are 18 T cell receptor beta chains from one sample, sequenced in a study of blood T cell repertoires in COVID-19. Clones were sequenced by immunoSEQ multiplex PCR, and TCRdb holds only the in-frame ones, with some missing. The repertoire holds more than 250,000 clones, about 87% seen once, with around 1.6% in the top ten. The sequencing sample was made of peripheral blood. These receptors were obtained from a woman in her twenties or thirties with COVID-19, enrolled during active disease.

The CDR3 nucleotides are TGTGCCAGCAGCTCGTTTTACTCGCGGGGGAAGAACACCGGGGAGCTGTTTTTT. Encoded protein: CASSSFYSRGKNTGELFF. The chain employs TRBV5-6 and TRBJ2-2; 7 bases agree with TRBD2. The trim removed 3 bases at V and 1 base at J, leaving 12 bases unmatched. The germline gives CDR1 SGHDT, CDR2 YYEEEE. This CDR3 comprises 18 residues. Drawing the rest from reference TRBV5-6 and TRBJ2-2, the complete variable domain is DAGVTQSPTHLIKTRGQQVTLRCSPKSGHDTVSWYQQALGQGPQFIFQYYEEEERQRGNFPDRFSGHQFPNYSSELNVNALLLGDSALYLCASSSFYSRGKNTGELFFGEGSRLTVL.

The chain links TRBV7-9 to TRBJ1-6, with D perhaps matching TRBD1 (6 bases). The CDR3 totals 16 residues. The germline V and J ends were trimmed by 6 bases and 9 bases, with 21 bases remaining between them. Per germline, CDR1 SEHNR and CDR2 FQNEAQ (reference sequence). The chain's CDR3 is CASSSRPGVGSSPLHF. The CDR3 DNA follows: TGTGCCAGCAGTTCACGACCAGGGGTTGGGAGTTCACCCCTCCACTTT.

This clone has more than one count but fewer than ten. V and J are TRBV6-4 and TRBJ2-1, with D maybe TRBD1 (6 bases). The CDR3 sequence is 14 residues long. V was shortened by 2 bases and J by 5 bases, with 10 bases between the two germline ends. Per germline, CDR1 MRHNA and CDR2 SNTAGT. The CDR3 protein is CASSDPDSHNEQFF. The CDR3 nucleotides read TGTGCCAGCAGTGACCCGGACAGCCACAATGAGCAGTTCTTC.

The V and J genes are TRBV5-5 and TRBJ1-6, with D possibly being TRBD1 (5 bases). Trimming removed 2 bases from V and 11 bases from J, with 14 bases in between. This CDR3 comprises 14 residues. Germline CDR1 is SGHKS and CDR2 is YYEKEE (reference sequence). CDR3 in DNA: TGTGCCAGCAGCTTAAGGGGTGATATGGCACCCCTCCACTTT. This gives the protein CASSLRGDMAPLHF.

The chain joins TRBV3-1 (or the pseudogene TRBV3-2) to TRBJ2-5; possible D gene TRBD1, 6 bases. This CDR3 is built from 15 residues. Per the germline V gene, CDR1 is LGHDT and CDR2 is YNNKEL (reference sequence). Trimming removed 3 bases at V and 1 base at J, with 12 bases between. The DNA for the CDR3 is TGTGCCAGCAGCCACCAACGGACAGTCCAAGAGACCCAGTACTTC. Residues: CASSHQRTVQETQYF.

This clone was recorded once. The chain recombines TRBV6-5 with TRBJ1-1, with no clear D. V gave up 2 bases and J gave up 3 bases, with 10 bases separating them. Germline V gives CDR1 MNHEY, CDR2 SVGAGI. The CDR3 has 14 residues. The DNA of the CDR3 is TGTGCCAGCAGTTACGGAAACGGAGACACTGAAGCTTTCTTT. Translated, it gives CASSYGNGDTEAFF.

The chain carries TRBV30 and TRBJ2-7; 14 bases are shared with TRBD2. The CDR3 is 21 residues long. V lost 0 bases to trimming and J lost 3 bases; unmatched junction nucleotides: 19. Germline loops: CDR1 GTSNPN, CDR2 SVGIG (reference sequence). The CDR3 sequence is CAWSVRRPGLAGANHYYEQYF. CDR3 in DNA: TGTGCCTGGAGTGTCAGACGACCGGGACTAGCGGGGGCGAACCACTACTACGAGCAGTACTTC.

This sequence joins TRBV5-1 and TRBJ2-3; TRBD1 is a possible D gene (6 bases). V was shortened by 0 bases and J by 4 bases, with 18 bases between the two germline ends. The V gene's germline CDR1 is SGHRS and CDR2 YFSETQ. This CDR3 contains 17 residues. CDR3 coding DNA: TGCGCCAGCAGCTTGGTAGGGGCCAGACAGGTAGCAGATACGCAGTATTTT. Residues: CASSLVGARQVADTQYF.

This chain links TRBV3-1 (or the pseudogene TRBV3-2) with TRBJ2-1, with TRBD2 matching over 12 bases. This CDR3 spans 17 amino acids. The J segment lost 4 bases and the V segment lost 1 base, leaving 5 bases of the junction unmatched. Germline V gives CDR1 LGHDT, CDR2 YNNKEL (reference sequence). This chain's CDR3 is CASSQVTSGGYYNEQFF. CDR3 sequence (DNA): TGTGCCAGCAGCCAAGTCACTAGCGGGGGGTATTACAATGAGCAGTTCTTC.

The rearrangement links TRBV28 to TRBJ1-4; TRBD1 matches 8 bases. The germline V gene has CDR1 MDHEN and CDR2 SYDVKM. This CDR3 comprises 16 residues. J lost 4 bases, V lost 6 bases, and 10 bases had no gene match. The CDR3 nucleotides read TGTGCCAGCAGGTACTTAGGGACAGGCGATAATGAAAAACTGTTTTTT. It codes for CASRYLGTGDNEKLFF. Variable domain in full (rest from reference TRBV28 and TRBJ1-4): DVKVTQSSRYLVKRTGEKVFLECVQDMDHENMFWYRQDPGLGLRLIYFSYDVKMKEKGDIPEGYSVSREKKERFSLILESASTNQTSMYLCASRYLGTGDNEKLFFGSGTQLSVL.

The chain links TRBV14 to TRBJ1-1; 7 bases are shared with TRBD1. There are 19 residues in the CDR3. V dropped 2 bases and J dropped 0; count of bases not matched to a gene: 15. Germline lookup yields CDR1 SGHDN and CDR2 FVKESK. In DNA, the CDR3 is TGTGCCAGCAGCCAAAAGATTGCAGGGGGGTTGGGAATGAACACTGAAGCTTTCTTT. This gives the protein CASSQKIAGGLGMNTEAFF.

The chain combines TRBV27 with TRBJ2-2, with TRBD1 identical over 8 bases. The V gene end was trimmed by 5 bases and the J gene end by 4 bases; junction bases not matched to a gene: 6. Germline-derived CDR1 and CDR2 are MNHEY and SMNVEV (reference sequence). This CDR3 is 15 amino acids long. CDR3 nucleotide sequence: TGTGCCAGCAGTCCCAGGGGGCAGGGCACCGGGGAGCTGTTTTTT. This gives the protein CASSPRGQGTGELFF.

The chain couples TRBV2 to TRBJ2-5, with 8 bases identical to TRBD2. The germline V gene encodes CDR1 SNHLY and CDR2 FYNNEI. The junction had 6 bases not matched to a gene; V was cut back by 4 bases and J by 5 bases. The CDR3 consists of 14 residues. CDR3 DNA: TGTGCCAGCAGTGTTGGCGGGGGGCGGGAGACCCAGTACTTC. It specifies CASSVGGGRETQYF.

The V and J genes are TRBV5-1 and TRBJ1-1, with 9 bases lining up with TRBD1. Germline CDR1 SGHRS, CDR2 YFSETQ. With 2 bases clipped from V and 0 bases from J, the junction kept 2 bases outside the gene matches. This CDR3 is built from 15 residues. CDR3 residues: CASSFTGGLNTEAFF. The CDR3 DNA follows: TGCGCCAGCAGCTTTACAGGGGGCTTGAACACTGAAGCTTTCTTT.

This clone was detected once. The chain joins TRBV5-1 to TRBJ1-2, with D possibly being TRBD1 (5 bases). Germline loops: CDR1 SGHRS, CDR2 YFSETQ. There are 16 residues in the CDR3. V shed 5 bases and J shed 2 bases, with 19 bases lying between them. CDR3 sequence reads: CASSQRTRQRNYGYTF. The CDR3 DNA reads TGCGCCAGCAGTCAGAGAACCCGACAGAGAAACTATGGCTACACCTTC.

There are a few counts of this clone. The sample contains more than one DNA sequence encoding this CDR3. The rearrangement uses TRBV11-2 and TRBJ1-3; D gene ambiguous. This CDR3 spans 14 amino acids. V lost 1 base and J lost 0, with 4 bases in between. Germline V CDR1 and CDR2: SGHAT, FQNNGV. CDR3: CASSLAVSGNTIYF. The CDR3 nucleotides are TGTGCCAGCAGCTTAGCTGTCTCTGGAAACACCATATATTTT.

This chain connects TRBV5-4 to TRBJ2-3; perhaps TRBD1 as D (5 bases). Germline assignment: CDR1 SGHNT and CDR2 YYREEE (reference sequence). The CDR3 loop spans 13 amino acids. V was clipped by 5 bases and J by 5 bases, with 12 bases between them. As DNA, the CDR3 is TGTGCCAGCAGTCCAGGGCGGCAAGATACGCAGTATTTT. Translated: CASSPGRQDTQYF.

This rearrangement joins TRBV9 to TRBJ1-2; the D gene is possibly TRBD1 (5 bases). V gave up 9 bases and J gave up 2 bases, with 8 bases separating them. The CDR3 consists of 11 residues. CDR1 SGDLS and CDR2 YYNGEE come from the germline V gene. CDR3 sequence (DNA): TGTGCCACCCGGGGGAACTATGGCTACACCTTC. This encodes CATRGNYGYTF.